This T cell receptor (beta chain) appears in the sequencing data of a study of T cells after yellow fever vaccination. TCRdb used MiXCR to reprocess the 5' RACE reads, holding one entry per CDR3 protein. The sample includes roughly 340,000 distinct CDR3 sequences, approximately 9% of them seen just once. This CDR3 has 14 amino acids. The V gene's germline CDR1 is MNHEY and CDR2 SVGEGT. V was pared by 5 bases and J by 3 bases, with 6 bases of the junction left unmatched. Only a few counts were recorded for this clonotype. Sequencing was performed on PBMCs, taken on the day of the first yellow fever vaccination. The sequence was collected from a man between 18 and 29 years old who received the YFV17D yellow fever vaccine. V and J are TRBV6-2 or TRBV6-3 and TRBJ2-7, with 8 nucleotides matching TRBD1. CDR3 residues: CASSAGQGYYEQYF. CDR3 DNA: TGTGCCAGCAGTGCCGGACAGGGATACTACGAGCAGTACTTC.